Below, 32 T cell receptor beta chains from the same sample are listed, as sequenced in a study of T cell responses to AZD1222 COVID-19 vaccine listed by TCRdb under 2021. Library preparation was by the immunoSEQ multiplex PCR assay. The immuneACCESS repertoire file appears here via TCRdb, limited to in-frame rearrangements. These files lack a portion of the clones; in checked studies, under half of the deficit traces to unresolved V genes, and the cause of the others is not known. The sample records some 130,000 clones, 80% to 95% of which are singletons. The ten top clones hold about 1.9% of the sample. The time point label on this specimen signifies: about 28 days (+/-7) after the second vaccine dose. Source: peripheral blood, taken 28 days after the second AZD1222 dose. The origin of the receptors is an adult who received the AZD1222 COVID-19 vaccine.

The chain combines TRBV2 with TRBJ1-2; 10 bases align to TRBD1. This CDR3 is built from 15 residues. Germline V CDR1 and CDR2: SNHLY, FYNNEI. V lost 2 bases and J lost 4; bases outside the gene matches: 4. The CDR3: CASSERDRGLYGYTF. In nucleotides, the CDR3 is TGTGCCAGCAGTGAAAGGGACAGGGGCCTCTATGGCTACACCTTC.

The rearrangement uses TRBV7-2 and TRBJ1-6; TRBD1 aligns across 7 bases. The V gene's germline CDR1 is SGHTA and CDR2 FQGNSA. Losses at the gene ends were 4 bases for V and 8 bases for J; bases not matched to a gene: 8. The CDR3 runs to 15 residues. The CDR3 DNA reads as TGTGCCAGCAGCTGGACAGGACCCCGGTATTCACCCCTCCACTTT. Protein: CASSWTGPRYSPLHF. Full variable domain (rest looked up from reference TRBV7-2 and TRBJ1-6): GAGVSQSPSNKVTEKGKDVELRCDPISGHTALYWYRQSLGQGLEFLIYFQGNSAPDKSGLPSDRFSAERTGGSVSTLTIQRTQQEDSAVYLCASSWTGPRYSPLHFGNGTRLTVT.

The rearrangement joins TRBV3-1 (or the pseudogene TRBV3-2) to TRBJ1-5, with a weak D call TRBD1 (6 bases). Germline CDR1 and CDR2: LGHDT and YNNKEL (reference sequence). The V and J ends lost 1 base and 6 bases respectively, with 13 bases between them. This CDR3 contains 15 residues. CDR3 coding DNA: TGTGCCAGCAGCCAAGGAGACAGGCCCCTTCAGCCCCAGCATTTT. Protein sequence: CASSQGDRPLQPQHF.

This clone has a single count. The V and J genes are TRBV6-5 and TRBJ1-5, with 7 bases lining up with TRBD1. CDR1 is MNHEY and CDR2 is SVGAGI in the germline V gene. The length of the CDR3 is 14 residues. Unmatched junction bases numbered 5, after V lost 4 bases and J lost 5 bases. DNA of the CDR3: TGTGCCAGCAGTTCTCAGGGGGGCCATCAGCCCCAGCATTTT. It encodes CASSSQGGHQPQHF.

The chain has TRBV4-1 and TRBJ2-1, with 12 bases that match TRBD1. V was clipped by 2 bases and J by 7 bases; unmatched bases: 6. CDR1 is MGHRA, CDR2 YSYEKL, per germline. This CDR3 spans 16 amino acids. CDR3 DNA sequence: TGCGCCAGCAGCCAACCCGGGACAGGGGGCCGTAATGAGCAGTTCTTC. Translated, it gives CASSQPGTGGRNEQFF.

The V call is TRBV18, the J call TRBJ2-5; 8 bases are a match to TRBD2. The CDR3 runs 15 residues. The germline gives CDR1 KGHSH, CDR2 LQKENI. The V segment lost 3 bases and the J segment 2 bases; nucleotides outside the gene matches: 5. CDR3 DNA sequence: TGTGCCAGCTCACCTCCAGCGGGGGCTCAAGAGACCCAGTACTTC. Its translation: CASSPPAGAQETQYF.

This clone has only a few counts. The rearrangement links TRBV10-2 to TRBJ1-2; D may be TRBD1 (6 bases). The germline V gene has CDR1 WSHSY and CDR2 SAAADI. This CDR3 spans 13 amino acids. V was pared by 4 bases and J by 7 bases, with 13 bases between. The DNA for the CDR3 is TGCGCCAGCAGTGGTGGACAGTCTAGTGGCTACACCTTC. Protein: CASSGGQSSGYTF.

The chain joins TRBV19 to TRBJ1-4; 9 nucleotides line up with TRBD1. The CDR3 extends over 16 amino acids. Germline-derived CDR1 and CDR2 are LNHDA and SQIVND (reference sequence). After removal of 4 bases from V and 5 bases from J, the junction contained 8 bases not matched to a gene. In DNA, the CDR3 is TGTGCCAGTAGTACGACTTGGACAGGGGCAAATGAAAAACTGTTTTTT. It codes for CASSTTWTGANEKLFF.

Here the CDR3 reads CASSKPQGTIKNTEAFF. The CDR3 region has the DNA TGTGCCAGCAGCAAGCCACAGGGGACAATAAAGAACACTGAAGCTTTCTTT. The chain is built from TRBV5-6 and TRBJ1-1; TRBD1 matches 7 bases. The CDR3 is made up of 17 amino acids. Losses at the gene ends were 4 bases for V and 1 base for J; bases not matched to a gene: 13. Germline CDR1 is SGHDT and CDR2 is YYEEEE.

The chain has TRBV18 and TRBJ1-2; 7 nucleotides line up with TRBD1. Germline-derived CDR1 and CDR2 are KGHSH and LQKENI. This CDR3 has 15 amino acids. V lost 5 bases and J lost 0; bases outside the gene matches: 6. This chain's CDR3 is CASSTKGAANYGYTF. CDR3 bases: TGTGCCAGCTCAACCAAGGGGGCGGCTAACTATGGCTACACCTTC.

The chain carries TRBV7-8 and TRBJ1-5, with D hard to call. Deletions cut 0 bases from V and 6 bases from J, with 9 bases between. This CDR3 has 14 amino acids. Germline loops: CDR1 SGHVS, CDR2 FQNEAQ. The CDR3 coding sequence is TGTGCCAGCAGCTTAGCGGAGGGTTCTCAGCCCCAGCATTTT. This gives the protein CASSLAEGSQPQHF.

The chain uses TRBV28 and TRBJ2-1, with a possible D match to TRBD2 (6 bases). V shed 6 bases and J shed 7 bases, with 16 bases lying between them. CDR1 is MDHEN and CDR2 is SYDVKM in the germline V gene. This CDR3 is 14 amino acids long. In DNA, the CDR3 is TGTGCCAGCAGGTCGGGGGTGGGATGGAATGAGCAGTTCTTC. It specifies CASRSGVGWNEQFF.

The chain employs TRBV2 and TRBJ2-5; 10 bases are shared with TRBD2. CDR1 is SNHLY and CDR2 is FYNNEI in the germline V gene. The CDR3 is 14 residues long. With V trimmed by 9 bases and J by 4 bases, 8 bases remained unmatched. In DNA, the CDR3 is TGTGCCAGGGCAAGCGGGGGGGCTGGAGAGACCCAGTACTTC. This translates into CARASGGAGETQYF. Drawing the rest from reference TRBV2 and TRBJ2-5, the complete variable domain is EPEVTQTPSHQVTQMGQEVILRCVPISNHLYFYWYRQILGQKVEFLVSFYNNEISEKSEIFDDQFSVERPDGSNFTLKIRSTKLEDSAMYFCARASGGAGETQYFGPGTRLLVL.

The chain employs TRBV18 and TRBJ2-4; TRBD2 agrees at 14 bases. The CDR3 is made up of 17 amino acids. V lost 0 bases, J lost 5 bases, and 3 bases stayed unmatched. Germline V lookup: CDR1 KGHSH, CDR2 LQKENI. The DNA for the CDR3 is TGTGCCAGCTCACCACCCGGGACTAGCGGGGGAGAAAACATTCAGTACTTC. Its protein is CASSPPGTSGGENIQYF.

This clone is a singleton in its sample. The chain uses TRBV30 and TRBJ2-1; possible D gene TRBD2, 6 bases. CDR1 is GTSNPN, CDR2 SVGIG, per germline (reference sequence). V lost 4 bases, J lost 0 bases, and 16 bases lay in between. This CDR3 has 16 amino acids. CDR3 in amino acids: CAWTKAGPRSYNEQFF. Written as DNA, the CDR3 is TGTGCCTGGACAAAAGCGGGTCCCCGCTCCTACAATGAGCAGTTCTTC. Together with reference TRBV30 and TRBJ2-1, the CDR3 gives the full variable domain: SQTIHQWPATLVQPVGSPLSLECTVEGTSNPNLYWYRQAAGRGLQLLFYSVGIGQISSEVPQNLSASRPQDRQFILSSKKLLLSDSGFYLCAWTKAGPRSYNEQFFGPGTRLTVL.

This clone appeared once. This rearrangement joins TRBV4-1 to TRBJ1-1; possible D gene TRBD1, 5 bases. The V and J ends lost 0 bases and 8 bases respectively, with 10 bases between them. The CDR3 sequence is 13 residues long. Germline CDR1 is MGHRA and CDR2 is YSYEKL. The CDR3 reads CASSQDRGREAFF. The DNA for the CDR3 is TGCGCCAGCAGCCAAGATCGGGGCAGGGAAGCTTTCTTT.

This chain links TRBV5-4 with TRBJ1-1; TRBD1 might be the D (6 bases). Trimming left V 2 bases short and J 3 bases short, with 11 bases between. CDR1 SGHNT and CDR2 YYREEE come from the germline V gene (reference sequence). This CDR3 has 14 residues. CDR3 sequence: CASSFREGDTEAFF. In DNA, the CDR3 is TGTGCCAGCAGCTTCAGGGAGGGGGACACTGAAGCTTTCTTT.

The rearrangement uses TRBV10-2 and TRBJ1-6; tentatively, D is TRBD1 (5 bases). The CDR3 is made up of 13 amino acids. CDR1 is WSHSY and CDR2 is SAAADI in the germline V gene. V gave up 3 bases and J gave up 9 bases, with 9 bases separating them. This chain's CDR3 is CASSEQDGSPLHF. The CDR3 nucleotides read TGCGCCAGCAGTGAACAGGACGGTTCACCCCTCCACTTT.

The gene calls are TRBV7-9 and TRBJ1-6; unclear D gene. Trimming took 8 bases from V and 0 from J, leaving 11 bases between them. Germline V gene sequence: CDR1 SEHNR, CDR2 FQNEAQ (reference sequence). This CDR3 is built from 15 residues. CDR3 region: CASVGLSSYNSPLHF. The CDR3 bases are TGTGCCAGCGTGGGCCTAAGCTCCTATAATTCACCCCTCCACTTT.

The chain combines TRBV7-6 with TRBJ1-1, with D tentatively TRBD1 (6 bases). The CDR3 is made up of 15 amino acids. Germline loops: CDR1 SGHVS, CDR2 FNYEAQ. V lost 5 bases to trimming and J lost 0 bases, with 13 bases between them. The CDR3 coding sequence is TGTGCCAGCAGCCAACAGGGATCGGTGAACACTGAAGCTTTCTTT. This translates into CASSQQGSVNTEAFF.

V gene TRBV4-3 combines with J gene TRBJ1-5; no firm D call. V was clipped by 0 bases and J by 9 bases, with 6 bases between them. CDR3 length: 12 amino acids. Germline values: CDR1 LGHNA, CDR2 YSLEER. CDR3 in DNA: TGCGCCAGCAGCCAAGATAGTGGGCCCCAGCATTTT. Amino acid sequence: CASSQDSGPQHF.

The rearrangement joins TRBV3-1 (or the pseudogene TRBV3-2) to TRBJ2-1, with a tentative D call TRBD2 (6 bases). Germline V CDR1 and CDR2: LGHDT, YNNKEL (reference sequence). The CDR3 contains 14 residues. V lost 3 bases and J 5 bases, leaving 11 bases between the germline ends. Here the CDR3 reads CASSHGLSNNEQFF. The CDR3 DNA is TGTGCCAGCAGCCATGGACTATCGAACAATGAGCAGTTCTTC.

This clone has just one count. The chain joins TRBV24-1 to TRBJ2-7; D unresolved. This CDR3 contains 14 residues. Between the trimmed V and J ends, which lost 2 bases and 2 bases, there was a span of 9 bases. Germline V gene data show CDR1 as KGHDR and CDR2 as SFDVKD. CDR3 amino acids: CATSDSQPPYEQYV. The CDR3 DNA reads as TGTGCCACCAGTGATTCCCAACCGCCCTACGAGCAGTACGTC.

The chain is built from TRBV11-2 and TRBJ2-7; tentative D call: TRBD2 (5 bases). The germline gives CDR1 SGHAT, CDR2 FQNNGV. The CDR3 sequence is 14 residues long. Trimming took 5 bases from V and 2 from J, leaving 13 bases between them. CDR3 residues: CASSPLRGTYEQYF. The CDR3 bases are TGTGCCAGCAGCCCCTTGAGAGGGACCTACGAGCAGTACTTC. Variable domain in full (rest from reference TRBV11-2 and TRBJ2-7): EAGVAQSPRYKIIEKRQSVAFWCNPISGHATLYWYQQILGQGPKLLIQFQNNGVVDDSQLPKDRFSAERLKGVDSTLKIQPAKLEDSAVYLCASSPLRGTYEQYFGPGTRLTVT.

This clone appeared a few times. The chain recombines TRBV6-5 with TRBJ1-2; a weak D match, TRBD1 (5 bases). Trimming took 6 bases from V and 4 from J, leaving 15 bases between them. The CDR3 covers 14 residues. From germline, CDR1 is MNHEY and CDR2 SVGAGI. DNA for the CDR3: TGTGCCAGCAGGGACATAGGCCTTCTCTATGGCTACACCTTC. Its translation is CASRDIGLLYGYTF.

This chain connects TRBV24-1 to TRBJ2-1; D may be TRBD1 or TRBD2 (5 bases each). Trimming shortened V by 0 bases and J by 1 base, and 15 bases separated the two germline ends. The CDR3 spans 18 residues. The germline gives CDR1 KGHDR, CDR2 SFDVKD. CDR3 nucleotide sequence: TGTGCCACCAGTGATTTGACCGAGGGGTACGGGTCCTACAATGAGCAGTTCTTC. It translates to CATSDLTEGYGSYNEQFF.

This clone was seen just once. The V gene is TRBV18, the J gene TRBJ2-7; tentatively, D is TRBD1 or TRBD2 (5 bases each). V lost 4 bases and J 2 bases, leaving 15 bases between the germline ends. Germline CDR1 reads KGHSH; CDR2 reads LQKENI. The CDR3 covers 15 residues. The CDR3 sequence is CASSLSGTGPYEQYV. As DNA, the CDR3 is TGTGCCAGCTCACTCTCCGGGACGGGACCCTACGAGCAGTACGTC.

The rearrangement uses TRBV11-2 and TRBJ2-5; D is perhaps TRBD2 (5 bases). This CDR3 has 13 residues. Germline CDR1 SGHAT, CDR2 FQNNGV. Trimming shortened V by 10 bases and J by 5 bases, and 17 bases separated the two germline ends. The CDR3 DNA reads TGTGCCACCAGGTTCGCGGGTGGGGAGACCCAGTACTTC. Its translation: CATRFAGGETQYF.

The CDR3 loop is CASSLGPVQYF. Here the CDR3 DNA reads TGTGCCAGCAGTTTGGGGCCAGTTCAGTACTTC. The V and J genes are TRBV12-3 or TRBV12-4 and TRBJ2-4; D possibly corresponds to TRBD1 (5 bases). V was shortened by 3 bases and J by 11 bases, with 8 bases between the two germline ends. This CDR3 contains 11 residues.

The V gene is TRBV4-1, the J gene TRBJ2-1; 12 bases map to TRBD2. Germline V gene data show CDR1 as MGHRA and CDR2 as YSYEKL. The CDR3 is 17 residues long. J gave up 9 bases and V 3 bases, and 12 bases lay outside the gene matches. CDR3 protein: CASSQPSGRAGRVEQFF. CDR3 DNA sequence: TGCGCCAGCAGCCAGCCTAGCGGGAGGGCCGGACGGGTTGAGCAGTTCTTC.

This sequence joins TRBV27 and TRBJ1-4; D is unresolved. Between the trimmed V and J ends, which lost 1 base and 4 bases, there was a span of 16 bases. CDR3 length equals 17 residues. Germline lookup yields CDR1 MNHEY and CDR2 SMNVEV (reference sequence). The CDR3 DNA is TGTGCCAGCAGTTTATATAAATGGGATGGAAATAATGAAAAACTGTTTTTT. This translates into CASSLYKWDGNNEKLFF.

This sequence joins TRBV2 and TRBJ1-3; no reliable D call. The germline V gene has CDR1 SNHLY and CDR2 FYNNEI. This CDR3 region has 14 residues. V lost 7 bases and J lost 0, with 10 bases in between. As DNA, the CDR3 is TGTGCCAGCACTTTCACGGTCTCTGGAAACACCATATATTTT. Translated: CASTFTVSGNTIYF.